The entry below gives a single T cell receptor (beta chain) sequence along with its context. One end of the junction is discordant with germline, which a read error may explain. Per germline, CDR1 SGHVS and CDR2 FNYEAQ. The CDR3 consists of 14 residues. This sample is part of a study of regulatory T cells in long-lasting Graves disease. Stated time point: persistent/refractory GD, antithyroid drugs over 5 years with positive TRAb. With RNA extracted from PBMCs as input, the TCR library was made. Arm-PCR with iRepertoire HTBI primers amplified the CDR3 regions for these TCR beta libraries. Each CDR3 protein is one row after TCRdb ran MiXCR on the multiplex PCR reads. The sample holds some 340,000 distinct CDR3 sequences; approximately 25% are singletons and the top ten take under 35%.

This sequence was found in a middle-aged woman with Graves disease. Sequencing used peripheral blood mononuclear cells (PBMCs), obtained when the disease was refractory, from a patient treated with antithyroid drugs. The rearrangement uses TRBV7-6 and TRBJ2-5, with 8 bases lining up with TRBD1. The CDR3 loop reads CASSRGQGLEAQYF. The DNA for the CDR3 is TGTGCCAGCAGCAGAGGACAGGGTTTAGAGGCCCAGTACTTC.